This T cell receptor (beta chain) was profiled in a study of identical twins. Study conclusions and caveats: In cord blood, abundant beta clonotypes had fewer insertions; memory showed no trend.

V lost 4 bases and J lost 0, with 7 bases in between. Germline assignment: CDR1 SGHTA and CDR2 FQGNSA. The CDR3 runs 13 residues. One entry per CDR3 protein, called by TCRdb with MiXCR from the 5' RACE reads. The sample has some 790,000 distinct CDR3 sequences, roughly 18% seen once. Points on this clonotype: Its antigen is as yet unknown.

Separately, the same data were catalogued under a study of T cells expressing NK-cell markers. That paper states: In the group of eight sequenced donors, seven were HCMV-seropositive and one was seronegative. Roughly 6 donors had dominant NKG2C+ clonotypes that comprised roughly 1.0-7.5% of their CD8+ T cells. HCMV specificity of expanded NKG2C+ T cell clones remained unclear.

The origin of this receptor is a woman between 18 and 29 years old in good health. V is TRBV7-2 and J is TRBJ2-7; D ambiguous. The sequencing input was PBMCs. As DNA, the CDR3 is TGTGCCAGCAGCTCCCGGGCCTCCTACGAGCAGTACTTC. Translation gives CASSSRASYEQYF.